One and the same sample provided the 15 T cell receptor beta chains below, sequenced in a study of molecular identifiers for immune sequencing clone quantification. Using its own MiXCR run on the PCR reads, TCRdb lists one record per CDR3 protein. The repertoire consists of around 480,000 distinct CDR3 sequences, with 20% to 25% occurring once and the leading ten covering more than 0.8%. Material for sequencing was naive CD8+ T cells from blood, with Jurkat cell RNA spiked in. Documented subset: FACS-sorted CD8+CD4-CCR7+CD45RA+ naive T cells. These receptors came from a human donor in good health. Some libraries in this study had Jurkat cell RNA spiked in.

The gene calls are TRBV19 and TRBJ1-5; 7 nucleotides agree with TRBD1. Germline lookup yields CDR1 LNHDA and CDR2 SQIVND (reference sequence). The CDR3 is made up of 14 amino acids. The V and J ends lost 5 bases and 4 bases, in that order; junction bases with no gene match: 5. In DNA, the CDR3 is TGTGCCAGTAGTGAACAGGGGATAAATCAGCCCCAGCATTTT. This gives the protein CASSEQGINQPQHF.

The rearrangement uses TRBV15 and TRBJ2-2; 7 bases map to TRBD1. Germline CDR1 and CDR2: LNHNV and YYDKDF (reference sequence). Losses at the gene ends were 3 bases for V and 4 bases for J; bases not matched to a gene: 17. The CDR3 totals 19 residues. As DNA, the CDR3 is TGTGCCACCAGCAGGGCACCGGGACAGACGTCGATGGGCACCGGGGAGCTGTTTTTT. The encoded protein is CATSRAPGQTSMGTGELFF.

This clonotype was detected only a few times. The J gene is TRBJ2-6, the V gene TRBV27; D is unresolved. CDR1 MNHEY and CDR2 SMNVEV come from the germline V gene (reference sequence). Trimming took off 3 bases at V and 0 bases at J, with 9 bases between the two ends. This CDR3 comprises 16 residues. CDR3 sequence (DNA): TGTGCCAGCAGTTTCTCATCACTCTCTGGGGCCAACGTCCTGACTTTC. Translation: CASSFSSLSGANVLTF.

A note on this clonotype: A much bigger clone sits one base away, suggesting this may be a read error. This chain connects TRBV4-1 to TRBJ2-7; 8 nucleotides line up with TRBD2. Per the germline V gene, CDR1 is MGHRA and CDR2 is YSYEKL. The J segment lost 2 bases and the V segment lost 5 bases, leaving 11 bases of the junction unmatched. There are 16 residues in the CDR3. CDR3 coding DNA: TGCGCCAGCAGCTTCGCCAGCGCGGGGGGAGCCTACGAGCAGTACTTC. Translation: CASSFASAGGAYEQYF.

On this clonotype: One junction end does not reproduce the germline sequence, and a read error may be involved. V usage is TRBV5-3 and J usage is TRBJ2-7; D remains unclear. TRBV5-3 is an open reading frame whose function is uncertain. This CDR3 comprises 14 residues. The CDR3 loop reads CASSFWTVAYEQYF. CDR3 DNA: TGTGCCAGCAGCTTCTGGACCGTCGCCTACGAGCAGTACTTC.

CDR3 nucleotides: TGTGCCACCAGTGGGACAGGGCTGAACACTGAAGCTTTCTTT. It specifies CATSGTGLNTEAFF. This chain links TRBV24-1 with TRBJ1-1; TRBD1 matches 8 bases. The CDR3 sequence is 14 residues long. From germline, CDR1 is KGHDR and CDR2 SFDVKD. V lost 5 bases to trimming and J lost 0 bases; unmatched junction nucleotides: 1.

This chain joins TRBV6-1 and TRBJ2-2; D uncertain. V was pared by 7 bases and J by 3 bases, with 9 bases between. Germline CDR1 and CDR2: MNHNS and SASEGT. The CDR3 has 13 residues. The CDR3 DNA is TGTGCCAGCATTGGTAGACACACCGGGGAGCTGTTTTTT. Amino acid sequence: CASIGRHTGELFF.

This clonotype showed up just a few times. The CDR3 DNA follows: TGCGCCAGCAGCCAAGAGTTGGATGACTCCTACGAGCAGTACTTC. It specifies CASSQELDDSYEQYF. This chain joins TRBV4-3 and TRBJ2-7; D remains unclear. The CDR3 is 15 amino acids. The V end was cut by 0 bases, the J end by 0 bases, with 9 bases between. Germline CDR1 and CDR2: LGHNA and YSLEER.

This clonotype was counted between two and nine times. The chain is built from TRBV19 and TRBJ2-7; 8 nucleotides line up with TRBD2. Germline lookup yields CDR1 LNHDA and CDR2 SQIVND (reference sequence). Unmatched junction bases numbered 7, after V lost 3 bases and J lost 3 bases. The CDR3 has 15 residues. CDR3 in amino acids: CASSIELAEYYEQYF. CDR3 nucleotides: TGTGCCAGTAGTATCGAACTAGCGGAGTACTACGAGCAGTACTTC.

The chain uses TRBV4-3 and TRBJ2-1; 8 bases align to TRBD2. The germline V gene has CDR1 LGHNA and CDR2 YSLEER. V was pared by 0 bases and J by 1 base, with 2 bases of the junction left unmatched. This CDR3 region has 16 residues. CDR3 coding DNA: TGCGCCAGCAGCCAAGAAGCGGGAGCGTCCTACAATGAGCAGTTCTTC. This codes for CASSQEAGASYNEQFF.

At least ten counts were recorded for this clonotype. The chain employs TRBV6-5 and TRBJ1-1; tentative D call: TRBD1 (6 bases). Germline V gene lookup returns CDR1 MNHEY and CDR2 SVGAGI. The CDR3 sequence is 13 residues long. Trimming pared 8 bases from V and 3 bases from J, leaving 13 bases between. CDR3 DNA sequence: TGTGCCAGCCGAATACAGGGACACACTGAAGCTTTCTTT. Its protein product is CASRIQGHTEAFF.

As concerns this clonotype: The conserved phenylalanine or tryptophan normally closing the CDR3 is absent here, so this likely arose from a read error. The chain couples TRBV12-3 or TRBV12-4 to TRBJ2-1; no reliable D call. V shed 3 bases and J shed 7 bases, with 16 bases lying between them. The CDR3 contains 15 residues. This chain's CDR3 is CASSFGVMVENEQFL. CDR3 nucleotides: TGTGCCAGCAGTTTTGGGGTAATGGTGGAAAATGAGCAGTTCCTC.

The gene calls are TRBV27 and TRBJ1-1; no reliable D call. The germline gives CDR1 MNHEY, CDR2 SMNVEV (reference sequence). This CDR3 is built from 12 residues. Trimming took off 3 bases at V and 8 bases at J, with 10 bases between the two ends. CDR3 DNA sequence: TGTGCCAGCAGTTTTGATGACCAGGAAGCTTTCTTT. Its protein is CASSFDDQEAFF.

V gene TRBV19 combines with J gene TRBJ1-3; D ambiguous. Germline V gene lookup returns CDR1 LNHDA and CDR2 SQIVND (reference sequence). The V end lost 8 bases, the J end lost 0 bases, and 11 bases lay between the germline ends. The CDR3 has 14 amino acids. Written as DNA, the CDR3 is TGTGCCAGTTGTGAAGATCGCTCTGGAAACACCATATATTTT. Encoded protein: CASCEDRSGNTIYF.

This clonotype was found many times. The V call is TRBV12-3 or TRBV12-4, the J call TRBJ2-7, with D possibly being TRBD2 (5 bases). The CDR3 is 12 amino acids. V gave up 3 bases and J gave up 6 bases, with 9 bases separating them. The CDR3 protein is CASSLAGIEQYF. The CDR3 coding sequence is TGTGCCAGCAGTTTGGCCGGGATCGAGCAGTACTTC.